These T cell receptor beta chains were read from a single sample in a study of cytomegalovirus exposure and HLA in healthy donors. Generated by immunoSEQ multiplex PCR, the TCRdb table keeps only in-frame clones and is missing some. The sample gives approximately 190,000 clones, roughly 81% of which show up once; approximately 2.1% is in the top ten. Sequenced input: PBMCs. The receptor source for this set is a woman in her 30s in good health and CMV-seropositive. CDR3s include the opening cysteine and the closing phenylalanine or tryptophan. D genes are given only for firm matches. Not all rows give a size; the values are once, few, many and, for expanded clones, a class.

len,j_gene,abundance,d_gene,v_gene,CDR3aa,CDR3nt
16,TRBJ1-1,.,.,TRBV9,CASSVGDLGRGTEAFF,TGTGCCAGCAGCGTAGGTGATCTAGGAAGGGGTACTGAAGCTTTCTTT
14,TRBJ2-1,once,TRBD1,TRBV6-1,CASRGTGGNNEQFF,TGTGCCAGCAGGGGGACAGGGGGAAACAATGAGCAGTTCTTC
14,TRBJ2-7,once,TRBD1,TRBV6-6,CASRRQGAGDEQYF,TGTGCCAGCAGGAGACAGGGGGCAGGGGACGAGCAGTACTTC
14,TRBJ2-1,.,.,TRBV27,CASSFGGTYNEQFF,TGTGCCAGCAGTTTCGGCGGGACCTACAATGAGCAGTTCTTC
16,TRBJ1-3,.,TRBD1,TRBV7-2,CASSPDRGTAGNTIYF,TGTGCCAGCAGCCCAGACAGGGGAACAGCTGGAAACACCATATATTTT
16,TRBJ1-5,.,TRBD1,TRBV7-8,CASSFYTGGPNQPQHF,TGTGCCAGCAGCTTTTACACAGGGGGCCCCAATCAGCCCCAGCATTTT
15,TRBJ2-3,once,.,TRBV19,CASSTLGDIADTQYF,TGTGCCAGTAGTACCTTAGGGGACATAGCAGATACGCAGTATTTT
13,TRBJ1-1,.,.,TRBV7-7,CASSPQGIAEAFF,TGTGCTAGCAGCCCCCAGGGGATCGCTGAAGCTTTCTTT
12,TRBJ2-7,.,TRBD1,TRBV2,CASSYTGDEQYF,TGTGCCAGCAGTTATACAGGGGACGAGCAGTACTTC
15,TRBJ1-2,.,TRBD1,TRBV27,CASSFLGQGSYGYTF,TGTGCCAGCAGTTTTTTGGGACAGGGTTCGTATGGCTACACCTTC
14,TRBJ1-2,.,.,TRBV7-2,CASSSPGGVDGYTF,TGTGCCAGCAGCTCACCCGGGGGGGTAGATGGCTACACCTTC
13,TRBJ1-1,.,.,TRBV19,CASSIFPDSKAFF,TGTGCCAGTAGTATCTTCCCGGACAGCAAAGCTTTCTTT
15,TRBJ2-7,.,TRBD1,TRBV6-5,CASRTSGTGFYEQYF,TGTGCCAGCCGAACTTCCGGGACAGGGTTTTACGAGCAGTACTTC
15,TRBJ2-1,.,TRBD2,TRBV6-5,CASSYSAGGYNEQFF,TGTGCCAGCAGTTACTCCGCGGGAGGATACAATGAGCAGTTCTTC
11,TRBJ2-7,.,.,TRBV10-3,CAIGRGDEQYF,TGTGCCATCGGCAGGGGGGACGAGCAGTACTTC
15,TRBJ1-3,.,TRBD1,TRBV7-9,CASSLDRSSGNTIYF,TGTGCCAGCAGCTTGGACAGGAGCTCTGGAAACACCATATATTTT
16,TRBJ2-1,.,.,TRBV7-9,CASSRGLPSIYGEQFF,TGTGCCAGCAGCCGGGGACTCCCCTCTATATACGGTGAGCAGTTCTTC
12,TRBJ1-5,.,TRBD1,TRBV19,CATRQGGQPQHF,TGTGCCACAAGACAGGGAGGTCAGCCCCAGCATTTT
16,TRBJ2-1,once,TRBD2,TRBV2,CASGRQRESEGHEQFF,TGTGCAAGCGGGCGTCAGCGGGAGAGTGAGGGGCATGAGCAGTTCTTC
12,TRBJ2-5,.,.,TRBV7-2,CASSYLGETQYF,TGTGCCAGCAGCTATCTCGGGGAGACCCAGTACTTC
13,TRBJ1-1,.,TRBD1,TRBV6-5,CASSLQGAQRAFF,TGTGCCAGCAGCCTACAGGGGGCACAGAGAGCTTTCTTT
13,TRBJ1-2,.,.,TRBV5-1,CASSLISDYGYTF,TGCGCCAGCAGCCTAATATCGGACTATGGCTACACCTTC
15,TRBJ1-6,.,.,TRBV6-5,CASSYEGARNSPLHF,TGTGCCAGCAGTTACGAGGGCGCTCGGAATTCACCCCTCCACTTT
16,TRBJ2-5,.,.,TRBV5-4,CASSPFGGSTQETQYF,TGTGCCAGCAGCCCGTTCGGCGGGTCGACCCAAGAGACCCAGTACTTC
14,TRBJ1-1,.,.,TRBV7-9,CASSPAVSTPEAFF,TGTGCCAGCAGCCCCGCGGTTAGCACCCCTGAAGCTTTCTTT
16,TRBJ2-1,.,TRBD2,TRBV4-2,CASSLEWREAVDEQFF,TGTGCCAGCAGCCTTGAATGGCGGGAGGCAGTCGATGAGCAGTTCTTC
14,TRBJ2-5,.,.,TRBV6-6,CASSYSAGWETQYF,TGTGCCAGCAGTTACTCCGCGGGCTGGGAGACCCAGTACTTC
13,TRBJ1-4,.,.,TRBV30,CAWKGVQGEKLFF,TGTGCCTGGAAGGGGGTCCAAGGTGAAAAACTGTTTTTT
18,TRBJ1-5,.,.,TRBV18,CASSPPGGGPGGNQPQHF,TGTGCCAGCTCACCACCCGGGGGAGGCCCCGGGGGCAATCAGCCCCAGCATTTT
15,TRBJ2-7,.,TRBD1,TRBV7-6,CASSPTGTVTYEQYF,TGTGCCAGCAGCCCAACCGGGACAGTCACCTACGAGCAGTACTTC
18,TRBJ1-2,once,.,TRBV18,CASFPRRGREAFNYGYTF,TGTGCCAGCTTCCCCCGAAGGGGAAGAGAGGCCTTTAACTATGGCTACACCTTC
15,TRBJ2-1,.,TRBD2,TRBV4-1,CASSHLAGAYNEQFF,TGCGCCAGCAGCCACCTAGCGGGAGCCTACAATGAGCAGTTCTTC